Presented here are 31 T cell receptor beta chains from one specimen sequenced in a study of cytomegalovirus exposure and HLA in healthy donors. PCR was performed using 60 Vbeta and 13 Jbeta primers. Measured with immunoSEQ multiplex PCR; TCRdb has only the in-frame clones, and not every one. Of tens of thousands of clones in the sample, roughly 74% are singletons; the top ten hold 1.4% to 1.5%. The sequencing sample was made of PBMCs. The receptor set was obtained from a female donor in good health and CMV-seronegative.

This rearrangement joins TRBV4-2 to TRBJ2-3, with 9 positions matching TRBD2. This CDR3 has 18 amino acids. V gave up 0 bases and J gave up 2 bases; unmatched junction bases: 9. The germline V gene encodes CDR1 LGHNA and CDR2 YNFKEQ. CDR3: CASSQDLNSGGYTDTQYF. The CDR3 DNA reads TGTGCCAGCAGCCAAGATCTTAATAGCGGGGGTTACACAGATACGCAGTATTTT.

V is TRBV2 and J is TRBJ1-2; perhaps TRBD1 as D (6 bases). The CDR3 runs 15 residues. CDR1 and CDR2 (germline): SNHLY, FYNNEI. V dropped 5 bases and J dropped 0 bases, with 13 bases sitting between them. The CDR3 DNA sequence: TGTGCCAGCAGTCTAACAGGGAACTCTAACTATGGCTACACCTTC. Translated: CASSLTGNSNYGYTF.

The CDR3 nucleotides read TGTGCCAGTAGTATAGGGCAAGAAGCAGATACGCAGTATTTT. Its translation: CASSIGQEADTQYF. The chain uses TRBV19 and TRBJ2-3; no definite D call. This CDR3 contains 14 residues. Germline CDR1 is LNHDA and CDR2 is SQIVND (reference sequence). V shed 1 base and J shed 4 bases, with 9 bases lying between them.

This chain uses TRBV6-1 with TRBJ1-5, with D possibly matching TRBD1 (6 bases). Germline V gene lookup returns CDR1 MNHNS and CDR2 SASEGT. V lost 5 bases and J lost 4, with 9 bases in between. CDR3 size: 13 residues. The CDR3: CASSQRGNQPQHF. For the CDR3, the DNA is TGTGCCAGCAGTCAGAGGGGGAATCAGCCCCAGCATTTT.

The V and J genes are TRBV19 and TRBJ2-3; maybe TRBD2 (6 bases). The CDR3 runs 14 residues. Germline V CDR1 and CDR2: LNHDA, SQIVND (reference sequence). V was trimmed by 4 bases and J by 8 bases, leaving 16 bases between them. The CDR3 DNA reads as TGTGCCAGTAGTACCAGGGACTCCCCCCGTACGCAGTATTTT. It translates to CASSTRDSPRTQYF.

This clone was seen only once. The chain is built from TRBV7-8 and TRBJ1-5; TRBD1 might be the D (5 bases). CDR1 SGHVS and CDR2 FQNEAQ come from the germline V gene. The CDR3 covers 12 residues. V lost 5 bases and J 13 bases, leaving 15 bases between the germline ends. CDR3: CASSKDRAIQHF. The CDR3 nucleotides are TGTGCCAGCAGCAAAGACAGAGCCATACAGCATTTT.

CDR3 sequence (DNA): TGTGCCAGCAGTGATTACTCAAGGGGTGGTAACGAGCAGTACTTC. Translating it yields CASSDYSRGGNEQYF. The genes are TRBV2 and TRBJ2-7; weak D call: TRBD1 (5 bases). This CDR3 contains 15 residues. V lost 3 bases, J lost 5 bases, and 17 bases lay in between. Germline lookup yields CDR1 SNHLY and CDR2 FYNNEI. The full variable domain, with the rest looked up from reference TRBV2 and TRBJ2-7, is EPEVTQTPSHQVTQMGQEVILRCVPISNHLYFYWYRQILGQKVEFLVSFYNNEISEKSEIFDDQFSVERPDGSNFTLKIRSTKLEDSAMYFCASSDYSRGGNEQYFGPGTRLTVT.

This chain links TRBV6-6 with TRBJ2-2, with D possibly being TRBD2 (7 bases). This CDR3 contains 15 residues. V was cut by 5 bases and J by 4 bases, with 14 bases left in between. Germline CDR1 reads MNHNY; CDR2 reads SVGAGI (reference sequence). CDR3 nucleotides: TGTGCCAGCAGTCCCGGGGGGCGGGGCACCGGGGAGCTGTTTTTT. Translation: CASSPGGRGTGELFF.

The chain uses TRBV5-1 and TRBJ1-1; D call uncertain. This CDR3 contains 15 residues. V lost 2 bases to trimming and J lost 1 base, with 12 bases between them. Per germline, CDR1 SGHRS and CDR2 YFSETQ. CDR3 bases: TGCGCCAGCAGCTTATTAGTCGCTGGGAACACTGAAGCTTTCTTT. This translates into CASSLLVAGNTEAFF.

The chain uses TRBV30 and TRBJ2-5; TRBD1 agrees at 9 bases. After removal of 4 bases from V and 5 bases from J, the junction contained 8 bases not matched to a gene. The CDR3 covers 14 residues. Germline values: CDR1 GTSNPN, CDR2 SVGIG (reference sequence). CDR3: CAWTLTGGGETQYF. The CDR3 DNA reads TGTGCCTGGACCCTGACAGGGGGAGGGGAGACCCAGTACTTC.

This clone was seen more than once but under ten times. The V gene is TRBV5-1, the J gene TRBJ1-1; a weak D match, TRBD1 (5 bases). Looked up from germline, CDR1 is SGHRS and CDR2 is YFSETQ. Trimming took 4 bases from V and 4 from J, leaving 14 bases between them. The CDR3 is 14 amino acids. The CDR3 DNA reads TGCGCCAGCAGCAGCGGGACTCCCGGCACTGAAGCTTTCTTT. Translation gives CASSSGTPGTEAFF.

J is TRBJ1-1 and V is TRBV5-1; 8 bases fit TRBD1. This CDR3 is 17 amino acids long. Germline V gene data show CDR1 as SGHRS and CDR2 as YFSETQ. Trimming cost V 4 bases and J 0 bases; bases outside gene matches: 11. This chain's CDR3 is CASSPDRGFYLNTEAFF. DNA of the CDR3: TGCGCCAGCAGCCCCGACAGGGGTTTCTACTTGAACACTGAAGCTTTCTTT.

This clone has a single count. This rearrangement joins TRBV7-9 to TRBJ1-6; 7 bases fit TRBD1. This CDR3 is 15 amino acids long. V lost 3 bases to trimming and J lost 6 bases; unmatched junction nucleotides: 5. The germline V gene encodes CDR1 SEHNR and CDR2 FQNEAQ (reference sequence). The CDR3: CASSFSTGLNSPLHF. CDR3 in DNA: TGTGCCAGCAGCTTCTCGACAGGGCTTAATTCACCCCTCCACTTT.

CDR3 region: CAITDGVFGYTF. The CDR3 nucleotides read TGTGCCATCACCGACGGGGTGTTTGGCTACACCTTC. V is TRBV10-3 and J is TRBJ1-2; D is uncertain. Germline values: CDR1 ENHRY, CDR2 SYGVKD. The CDR3 sequence is 12 residues long. V gave up 7 bases and J gave up 7 bases, with 13 bases separating them.

The chain carries TRBV6-5 and TRBJ2-7; 7 bases align to TRBD1. CDR3 length: 14 residues. J lost 3 bases, V lost 4 bases, and 6 bases had no gene match. CDR1 and CDR2 from the germline V gene are MNHEY and SVGAGI. The CDR3: CASSSGQGDYEQYF. The DNA of the CDR3 is TGTGCCAGCAGTTCCGGGCAGGGGGACTACGAGCAGTACTTC.

V is TRBV2 and J is TRBJ1-1; TRBD1 agrees at 8 bases. V lost 0 bases, J lost 4 bases, and 1 base stayed unmatched. CDR1 and CDR2 (germline): SNHLY, FYNNEI. This CDR3 spans 14 amino acids. CDR3 amino acids: CASSEAQGATEAFF. CDR3 nucleotides: TGTGCCAGCAGTGAAGCCCAGGGGGCCACTGAAGCTTTCTTT. Full variable domain (rest looked up from reference TRBV2 and TRBJ1-1): EPEVTQTPSHQVTQMGQEVILRCVPISNHLYFYWYRQILGQKVEFLVSFYNNEISEKSEIFDDQFSVERPDGSNFTLKIRSTKLEDSAMYFCASSEAQGATEAFFGQGTRLTVV.

The genes are TRBV28 and TRBJ2-7, with D perhaps TRBD2 (7 bases). Trimming took off 4 bases at V and 4 bases at J, with 14 bases between the two ends. CDR1 and CDR2 (germline): MDHEN, SYDVKM. The CDR3 extends over 14 amino acids. The CDR3 protein is CASSWGGREYEQYF. For the CDR3, the DNA is TGTGCCAGCAGTTGGGGGGGGCGGGAGTACGAGCAGTACTTC.

The V call is TRBV2, the J call TRBJ2-1, with D possibly being TRBD1 (7 bases). Germline V lookup: CDR1 SNHLY, CDR2 FYNNEI. V shed 3 bases and J shed 4 bases, with 13 bases lying between them. The length of the CDR3 is 15 residues. The CDR3 nucleotides are TGTGCCAGCAGTGAGGTCAGGGGGGATTACAATGAGCAGTTCTTC. Protein product: CASSEVRGDYNEQFF.

For this clone: At one boundary the junction diverges from the germline segment, which might be a read error. The same CDR3 is also encoded by other DNA sequences in this sample. This chain uses TRBV4-3 with TRBJ2-4, with 9 bases fitting TRBD1. The CDR3 extends over 14 amino acids. The V gene's germline CDR1 is LGHNA and CDR2 YSLEER. CDR3 residues: CASSQEPGQGNEYF. In DNA, the CDR3 is TGCGCCAGTAGCCAAGAGCCGGGACAGGGCAATGAGTACTTC.

Note on this clone: One junction end does not reproduce the germline sequence, and a read error may be involved. This chain joins TRBV5-1 and TRBJ1-1, with 8 nucleotides matching TRBD1. The CDR3 consists of 16 residues. Germline CDR1 SGHRS, CDR2 YFSETQ. The CDR3: CASRLGTGQGNTEAFF. For the CDR3, the DNA is TGCGCCAGCAGGTTGGGGACCGGACAGGGGAACACTGAAGCTTTCTTT.

The CDR3 here is CASSSFPRGKQETQYF. The DNA of the CDR3 is TGTGCCAGCAGCTCCTTCCCGCGAGGGAAACAAGAGACCCAGTACTTC. The chain employs TRBV7-2 and TRBJ2-5, with a weak D call TRBD2 (5 bases). V gave up 4 bases and J gave up 2 bases, with 17 bases separating them. CDR1 and CDR2 from the germline V gene are SGHTA and FQGNSA. CDR3 size: 16 residues.

A few counts support this clone. This chain uses TRBV6-5 with TRBJ1-2, with 9 positions matching TRBD1. CDR1 is MNHEY and CDR2 is SVGAGI in the germline V gene. With 6 bases clipped from V and 8 bases from J, the junction kept 10 bases outside the gene matches. The CDR3 runs 14 residues. The DNA of the CDR3 is TGTGCCAGCAGGACAGAAGGGACAGGGAGAGGCTACACCTTC. Translating it yields CASRTEGTGRGYTF.

The V call is TRBV5-1, the J call TRBJ1-6; TRBD1 matches at 8 bases. The CDR3 runs 16 residues. With 0 bases clipped from V and 7 bases from J, the junction kept 6 bases outside the gene matches. Germline V lookup: CDR1 SGHRS, CDR2 YFSETQ. In DNA, the CDR3 is TGCGCCAGCAGCTTGGCCGCAGGGGGCCCCAATTCACCCCTCCACTTT. Its protein is CASSLAAGGPNSPLHF. The whole variable domain, filled in from reference TRBV5-1 and TRBJ1-6, reads KAGVTQTPRYLIKTRGQQVTLSCSPISGHRSVSWYQQTPGQGLQFLFEYFSETQRNKGNFPGRFSGRQFSNSRSEMNVSTLELGDSALYLCASSLAAGGPNSPLHFGNGTRLTVT.

J is TRBJ1-1 and V is TRBV7-9; TRBD1 agrees at 7 bases. Germline loops: CDR1 SEHNR, CDR2 FQNEAQ (reference sequence). The length of the CDR3 is 12 residues. Trimming removed 5 bases from V and 6 bases from J; junction bases left unmatched: 3. The CDR3: CASSKTGSEAFF. The CDR3 nucleotides read TGTGCCAGCAGCAAGACAGGGTCTGAAGCTTTCTTT.

This clone has more than one count but fewer than ten. The chain uses TRBV15 and TRBJ2-7, with D possibly matching TRBD2 (6 bases). This CDR3 region has 15 residues. Per germline, CDR1 LNHNV and CDR2 YYDKDF (reference sequence). Trimming left V 3 bases short and J 2 bases short, with 14 bases between. CDR3 nucleotide sequence: TGTGCCACCAGCAGGGGGGGACGGCCCACCTACGAGCAGTACTTC. Its translation: CATSRGGRPTYEQYF.

The chain recombines TRBV2 with TRBJ2-3; D may be TRBD2 (7 bases). CDR3 length equals 15 residues. Germline V CDR1 and CDR2: SNHLY, FYNNEI. V lost 7 bases, J lost 6 bases, and 20 bases lay in between. The CDR3 sequence: CASTGGRGAGDTQYF. CDR3 bases: TGTGCCAGCACCGGGGGTCGGGGGGCCGGGGATACGCAGTATTTT.

The chain has TRBV10-3 and TRBJ2-3; 9 positions match TRBD1. CDR3 length equals 16 residues. Germline-derived CDR1 and CDR2 are ENHRY and SYGVKD. Trimming cost V 8 bases and J 1 base; bases outside gene matches: 10. The CDR3 reads CAIGGDRAKGTDTQYF. As DNA, the CDR3 is TGTGCCATCGGAGGGGACAGGGCTAAGGGCACAGATACGCAGTATTTT.

The chain combines TRBV7-9 with TRBJ1-1; TRBD1 agrees at 7 bases. CDR1 SEHNR and CDR2 FQNEAQ come from the germline V gene (reference sequence). This CDR3 has 12 amino acids. The J segment lost 10 bases and the V segment lost 5 bases, leaving 7 bases of the junction unmatched. The CDR3 sequence is CASSNLQGTAFF. CDR3 DNA sequence: TGTGCCAGCAGCAATCTACAGGGGACAGCTTTCTTT.

The chain recombines TRBV4-1 with TRBJ1-4; D unclear. The CDR3 length is 15 residues. From germline, CDR1 is MGHRA and CDR2 YSYEKL. V was trimmed by 2 bases and J by 0 bases, leaving 7 bases between them. Written as DNA, the CDR3 is TGCGCCAGCAGCCAACTCGGGACAACTAATGAAAAACTGTTTTTT. It translates to CASSQLGTTNEKLFF.

The chain combines TRBV4-3 with TRBJ1-2, with TRBD1 matching 12 bases. After removal of 3 bases from V and 7 bases from J, the junction contained 12 bases not matched to a gene. Germline CDR1 is LGHNA and CDR2 is YSLEER. CDR3 length equals 17 residues. This chain's CDR3 is CASSQAGTGGSAGGYTF. The CDR3 coding sequence is TGCGCCAGCAGCCAGGCCGGGACAGGGGGCAGTGCAGGTGGCTACACCTTC.

The J gene is TRBJ1-3, the V gene TRBV7-9; D possibly corresponds to TRBD1 (5 bases). The CDR3 length is 14 residues. Germline V CDR1 and CDR2: SEHNR, FQNEAQ (reference sequence). The V end lost 5 bases, the J end lost 2 bases, and 10 bases lay between the germline ends. CDR3 amino acids: CASSPRGAGNTIYF. The CDR3 bases are TGTGCCAGCAGCCCCCGGGGGGCTGGAAACACCATATATTTT.